This TCR beta chain was sequenced during a study of radiotherapy plus CTLA-4 blockade in lung cancer. Looking at the study overall: Objective response was observed in approximately 18% of patients, and disease control in roughly 33%.

The table came from immunoSEQ multiplex PCR; TCRdb's copy has only in-frame clones and leaves some out. The sample has 90,000 to 100,000 clones; 65% to 75% are singletons. CDR1 is SGHDT, CDR2 YYEEEE, per germline. This CDR3 is built from 15 residues. Participants had chemo-refractory metastatic non-small-cell lung cancer and were treated with focal radiation plus ipilimumab CTLA-4 blockade. Study results and caveats: Early shifts in blood T cell clones, with interferon-beta, reportedly predicted response best. TCR clones originating in tumors grew in number in blood after radiotherapy plus ipilimumab.

Turning to this clone: Its antigen is unknown.

This chain joins TRBV5-6 and TRBJ2-5; D remains unclear. Gene TRBJ2-7 matches the end of the DNA better, so the J call may be wrong. Specimen: peripheral blood, collected from a patient treated with radiotherapy plus ipilimumab. The TCR sequence derives from a human donor with non-small cell lung cancer who had a partial response to radiotherapy plus ipilimumab. Some clones in this sample may be carry-over from other donors' samples. CDR3 in amino acids: CASSLLNLVRHEQYF. In DNA form, the CDR3 reads TGTGCCAGCAGCTTGTTAAATCTGGTACGCCACGAGCAGTACTTC.